The TCR beta chain under discussion was sequenced for a study of shared clonotypes between healthy human individuals. Across the study: Participating donors consisted of two women and a few men aged 18 to 49. General study findings and limits: Naive CD4 clonotypes were shared across a handful of donors at around 5%.

Generated by immunoSEQ multiplex PCR, the TCRdb table keeps only in-frame clones and is missing some. The top ten hold around 0.4% of the sample, which has over 2 million clones, 80% to 95% seen once. A single count supports this clone. The target antigen is unknown. CDR1 is MDHEN, CDR2 SYDVKM, per germline. The V and J ends lost 1 base and 4 bases, in that order; junction bases with no gene match: 12. The CDR3 sequence is 18 residues long. The sample taken for sequencing was naive CD4+ T cells from PBMCs. The subset: CD45RA+ positively selected. The chain combines TRBV28 with TRBJ2-3, with 9 bases matching TRBD2. This clonotype was obtained from a man aged 18 to 30 in good health. Some clones in this sample may be carry-over from other donors' samples. The DNA of the CDR3 is TGTGCCAGCAGTTTATCTGTCCGGGCGGGAGGGCCAGCAGATACGCAGTATTTT. Translating gives CASSLSVRAGGPADTQYF.